These 20 T cell receptor beta chains came from one sample sequenced in a study of T cell responses to AZD1222 COVID-19 vaccine listed by TCRdb under 2021. Libraries were made using the immunoSEQ multiplex PCR assay. TCRdb took over this immuneACCESS table, retaining in-frame rearrangements with V and J assigned. Such tables are incomplete; in checked studies, under half of the missing clones stem from an unresolved V gene, and the remainder is unexplained. This sample has tens of thousands of clones in its table, and roughly 90% of those were observed once. About 5.2% of the sample is taken by the ten largest. The time point label, as the study defines it: baseline before first vaccination. The input for sequencing was peripheral blood, taken on day 0 of AZD1222 vaccination. The receptors were gathered from an adult in good health.

The rearrangement links TRBV4-2 to TRBJ2-2; 10 bases fit TRBD2. Looked up from germline, CDR1 is LGHNA and CDR2 is YNFKEQ. The CDR3 runs to 17 residues. V gave up 6 bases and J gave up 3 bases; unmatched junction bases: 10. The CDR3 loop reads CASRPGASGGYTGELFF. CDR3 nucleotides: TGTGCCAGCAGACCGGGAGCTAGCGGGGGTTACACCGGGGAGCTGTTTTTT.

The genes are TRBV27 and TRBJ2-6; the D is unclear. The CDR3 length is 15 residues. Per the germline V gene, CDR1 is MNHEY and CDR2 is SMNVEV (reference sequence). Trimming pared 6 bases from V and 0 bases from J, leaving 9 bases between. Here the CDR3 reads CASRSLGSGANVLTF. CDR3 bases: TGTGCCAGCAGAAGTTTAGGCTCTGGGGCCAACGTCCTGACTTTC.

This chain joins TRBV15 and TRBJ1-1; 8 bases agree with TRBD1. The germline CDR1 and CDR2 sequences are LNHNV and YYDKDF (reference sequence). The CDR3 loop spans 13 amino acids. V lost 3 bases, J lost 4 bases, and 1 base stayed unmatched. The CDR3 region is CATSRTGVTEAFF. In DNA form, the CDR3 reads TGTGCCACCAGCAGGACAGGGGTCACTGAAGCTTTCTTT.

The chain uses TRBV11-2 and TRBJ2-7, with 7 positions matching TRBD2. In germline, CDR1 is SGHAT, CDR2 FQNNGV. V lost 8 bases to trimming and J lost 7 bases; unmatched junction nucleotides: 8. This CDR3 has 12 residues. The CDR3 reads CASSGREIEQYF. CDR3 nucleotides: TGTGCCAGCTCTGGGAGGGAAATTGAGCAGTACTTC.

The chain is built from TRBV4-1 and TRBJ2-7; D possibly corresponds to TRBD2 (6 bases). V was trimmed by 1 base and J by 3 bases, leaving 10 bases between them. CDR1 is MGHRA and CDR2 is YSYEKL in the germline V gene. The CDR3 runs 14 residues. The CDR3 sequence is CASSQASDSYEQYF. In nucleotides, the CDR3 is TGCGCCAGCAGCCAAGCTAGCGACAGCTACGAGCAGTACTTC.

The DNA of the CDR3 is TGTGCCAGCAGCAAAGAGAGGGCCTATGGCTACACCTTC. It codes for CASSKERAYGYTF. The chain is built from TRBV21-1 and TRBJ1-2. TRBV21-1 is designated a pseudogene. The CDR3 contains 13 residues.

The chain employs TRBV6-5 and TRBJ2-5, with 10 bases identical to TRBD2. Trimming took 6 bases from V and 7 from J; bases not matched to a gene: 8. This CDR3 contains 14 residues. Germline lookup yields CDR1 MNHEY and CDR2 SVGAGI. The CDR3: CASRGLAGAGTQYF. The CDR3 DNA sequence: TGTGCCAGCAGGGGGCTAGCGGGGGCTGGGACCCAGTACTTC.

The chain uses TRBV5-1 and TRBJ2-7; D might be TRBD1 (6 bases). This CDR3 has 12 amino acids. Trimming pared 0 bases from V and 7 bases from J, leaving 8 bases between. Germline CDR1 is SGHRS and CDR2 is YFSETQ. CDR3 in DNA: TGCGCCAGCAGCTTGGTCGACAGGGAGCAGTACTTC. Translation gives CASSLVDREQYF.

J is TRBJ1-1 and V is TRBV6-6; D call uncertain. Between the trimmed V and J ends, which lost 2 bases and 8 bases, there was a span of 9 bases. CDR1 is MNHNY, CDR2 SVGAGI, per germline (reference sequence). This CDR3 region has 12 residues. Here the CDR3 DNA reads TGTGCCAGCAGTTACACCCGTTTCGAAGCTTTCTTT. Translation gives CASSYTRFEAFF.

This sequence joins TRBV7-2 and TRBJ2-2; TRBD2 aligns across 11 bases. The length of the CDR3 is 16 residues. CDR1 and CDR2 from the germline V gene are SGHTA and FQGNSA. V trimming: 1 base; J trimming: 5 bases; junction bases outside the gene matches: 3. In nucleotides, the CDR3 is TGTGCCAGCAGCTTAGGGGCTAGCGGGGGGACCGGGGAGCTGTTTTTT. Translation: CASSLGASGGTGELFF.

The chain is built from TRBV4-2 and TRBJ1-2; TRBD1 agrees at 7 bases. V lost 0 bases and J lost 1; bases outside the gene matches: 14. CDR3 size: 19 residues. Germline V gene sequence: CDR1 LGHNA, CDR2 YNFKEQ. CDR3 sequence reads: CASSQDLSGQAGFNYGYTF. In DNA, the CDR3 is TGTGCCAGCAGCCAAGATTTGTCCGGACAGGCAGGCTTTAACTATGGCTACACCTTC.

The J gene is TRBJ1-5, the V gene TRBV2; 7 bases map to TRBD1. Germline V gives CDR1 SNHLY, CDR2 FYNNEI. The V and J ends lost 2 bases and 1 base, in that order; junction bases with no gene match: 11. The CDR3 is 18 residues long. The CDR3 loop is CASSESLTGQGSNQPQHF. The DNA for the CDR3 is TGTGCCAGCAGTGAAAGTTTGACAGGGCAGGGGAGCAATCAGCCCCAGCATTTT.

The J gene is TRBJ2-2, the V gene TRBV5-1, with a tentative D call TRBD1 (6 bases). CDR3 length equals 14 residues. V lost 5 bases to trimming and J lost 4 bases, with 12 bases between them. CDR1 is SGHRS and CDR2 is YFSETQ in the germline V gene. The CDR3 sequence is CASRVGASTGELFF. The CDR3, as DNA: TGCGCCAGCAGGGTGGGGGCCTCCACCGGGGAGCTGTTTTTT.

This chain connects TRBV28 to TRBJ1-2; D is unresolved. Between the trimmed V and J ends, which lost 3 bases and 3 bases, there was a span of 8 bases. The V gene's germline CDR1 is MDHEN and CDR2 SYDVKM. The CDR3 runs 13 residues. The CDR3 sequence: CASSLGSYYGYTF. The DNA of the CDR3 is TGTGCCAGCAGTTTGGGCAGCTACTATGGCTACACCTTC.

The chain couples TRBV12-3 or TRBV12-4 to TRBJ2-1, with D unclear. V was cut by 3 bases and J by 3 bases, with 6 bases left in between. The CDR3 runs 13 residues. CDR3 sequence: CASSFRSYNEQFF. CDR3 nucleotide sequence: TGTGCCAGCAGTTTCCGCAGCTACAATGAGCAGTTCTTC.

This clone was seen once. This chain joins TRBV15 and TRBJ1-1; possibly TRBD1 for D (5 bases). The CDR3 covers 15 residues. With 6 bases removed from V and 2 bases from J, the gap between germline ends came to 16 bases. Germline V gives CDR1 LNHNV, CDR2 YYDKDF (reference sequence). CDR3 nucleotide sequence: TGTGCCACCAGAGTGGACCCTCAGGGTAACACTGAAGCTTTCTTT. Its protein product is CATRVDPQGNTEAFF.

This sequence joins TRBV7-2 and TRBJ1-2; D perhaps matches TRBD1 (6 bases). This CDR3 spans 12 amino acids. The germline CDR1 and CDR2 sequences are SGHTA and FQGNSA. With 4 bases removed from V and 5 bases from J, the gap between germline ends came to 8 bases. The CDR3 DNA is TGTGCCAGCAGCTCGGACAGATATGGCTACACCTTC. It codes for CASSSDRYGYTF.

The rearrangement uses TRBV14 and TRBJ1-3, with D maybe TRBD1 (5 bases). Between the trimmed V and J ends, which lost 4 bases and 4 bases, there was a span of 20 bases. CDR1 SGHDN and CDR2 FVKESK come from the germline V gene. This CDR3 spans 17 amino acids. In nucleotides, the CDR3 is TGTGCCAGCAGCCGCCATCCCAGGGAAACTCTGGGAAACACCATATATTTT. This encodes CASSRHPRETLGNTIYF. Supplemented by reference TRBV14 and TRBJ1-3, the full variable domain reads EAGVTQFPSHSVIEKGQTVTLRCDPISGHDNLYWYRRVMGKEIKFLLHFVKESKQDESGMPNNRFLAERTGGTYSTLKVQPAELEDSGVYFCASSRHPRETLGNTIYFGEGSWLTVV.

The J gene is TRBJ2-3, the V gene TRBV19, with 8 bases lining up with TRBD2. The CDR3 has 15 residues. V dropped 3 bases and J dropped 6; count of bases not matched to a gene: 8. The germline gives CDR1 LNHDA, CDR2 SQIVND (reference sequence). In nucleotides, the CDR3 is TGTGCCAGTAGTATTCTCGCGGGGGGTGAGGATACGCAGTATTTT. Its protein is CASSILAGGEDTQYF.

The chain carries TRBV4-2 and TRBJ1-1; TRBD1 aligns across 9 bases. V lost 4 bases to trimming and J lost 5 bases; unmatched junction nucleotides: 8. From germline, CDR1 is LGHNA and CDR2 YNFKEQ. The CDR3 loop spans 15 amino acids. The CDR3 is CASSLRTGEGTEAFF. CDR3 DNA sequence: TGTGCCAGCAGCCTCAGGACAGGGGAGGGGACTGAAGCTTTCTTT.